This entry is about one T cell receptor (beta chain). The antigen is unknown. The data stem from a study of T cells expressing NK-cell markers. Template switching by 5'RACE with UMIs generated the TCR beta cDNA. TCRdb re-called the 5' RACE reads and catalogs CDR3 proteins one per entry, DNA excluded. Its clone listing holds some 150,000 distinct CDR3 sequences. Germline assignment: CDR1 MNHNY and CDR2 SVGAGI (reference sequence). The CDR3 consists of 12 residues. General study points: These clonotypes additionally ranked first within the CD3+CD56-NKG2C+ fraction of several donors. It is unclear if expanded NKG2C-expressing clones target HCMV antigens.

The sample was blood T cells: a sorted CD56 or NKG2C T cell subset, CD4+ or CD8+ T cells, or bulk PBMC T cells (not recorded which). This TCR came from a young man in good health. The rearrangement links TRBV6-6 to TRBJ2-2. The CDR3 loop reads CASSKSTGELFF.